A single sample is the source of the 31 T cell receptor beta chains below, sequenced in a study of spatial heterogeneity in lung cancer (dated by TCRdb to the late 2010s). What the authors observed across the whole study: The tumor nonsynonymous mutation count correlated with the number of expanded intratumoral alpha and beta TCRs.

The time point label, read with the paper, signifies: sample taken at primary tumor resection. Their target antigens are unknown. Library generation was performed with 5' RACE. Sequencing used a NextSeq 500. TCRdb cleaned the public reads at Q25 with fastp, built clones with MiXCR and kept in-frame beta chains. Here each entry gathers all rows of one CDR3 protein and keeps the most common genes and DNA. For this sample there are under 20,000 distinct CDR3 sequences; 7% to 7.5% appear just once. 20% to 25% of the sample is taken by the ten largest. Sequences were derived from lung tumor tissue, sampled at surgery. The receptor source for this set is a female donor with early-stage non-small cell lung cancer.

This clonotype was observed at least ten times. The genes are TRBV5-4 and TRBJ2-6, with 7 bases fitting TRBD1. The J segment lost 1 base and the V segment lost 5 bases, leaving 12 bases of the junction unmatched. Germline lookup yields CDR1 SGHNT and CDR2 YYREEE (reference sequence). This CDR3 is built from 18 residues. CDR3 loop: CASSSPTGSFSGANVLTF. Here the CDR3 DNA reads TGTGCCAGCAGTTCTCCGACAGGGAGTTTTTCTGGGGCCAACGTCCTGACTTTC.

The table lists this clonotype with many counts. The rearrangement links TRBV7-3 to TRBJ2-3, with a possible D match to TRBD2 (6 bases). V was pared by 4 bases and J by 0 bases, with 11 bases between. This CDR3 region has 15 residues. Germline assignment: CDR1 SGHTA and CDR2 FQGTGA. DNA of the CDR3: TGTGCCAGCAGCTCACCGGGACTGAGCACAGATACGCAGTATTTT. Translation gives CASSSPGLSTDTQYF.

This clonotype has a count of ten or more. V and J are TRBV6-4 and TRBJ2-6; 7 positions agree with TRBD1. Germline V gives CDR1 MRHNA, CDR2 SNTAGT. This CDR3 contains 20 residues. V shed 3 bases and J 0 bases; nucleotides not matched to a gene: 14. The DNA of the CDR3 is TGTGCCAGCAGTGAATTCCCTCGACAGGGCCCTAGCTCTGGGGCCAACGTCCTGACTTTC. It translates to CASSEFPRQGPSSGANVLTF.

This clonotype was recorded at least ten times. This sequence joins TRBV9 and TRBJ2-3, with D uncertain. CDR1 and CDR2 (germline): SGDLS, YYNGEE. Trimming cost V 0 bases and J 7 bases, with 9 bases left between them. The CDR3 runs to 13 residues. Here the CDR3 DNA reads TGTGCCAGCAGCGTAGATCAAGGAAATACGCAGTATTTT. Protein: CASSVDQGNTQYF.

J is TRBJ1-2 and V is TRBV29-1; tentative D call: TRBD1 (6 bases). From germline, CDR1 is SQVTM and CDR2 ANQGSEA. V was clipped by 5 bases and J by 10 bases, with 17 bases between them. This CDR3 comprises 12 residues. CDR3 protein: CSVRGQTGFYTF. The CDR3 region has the DNA TGCAGCGTTCGCGGACAGACGGGATTCTACACCTTC. The variable domain in full, with the rest retrieved from reference TRBV29-1 and TRBJ1-2, is SAVISQKPSRDICQRGTSLTIQCQVDSQVTMMFWYRQQPGQSLTLIATANQGSEATYESGFVIDKFPISRPNLTFSTLTVSNMSPEDSSIYLCSVRGQTGFYTFGSGTRLTVV.

The chain employs TRBV4-3 and TRBJ2-3, with 9 bases identical to TRBD1. This CDR3 has 18 residues. Germline values: CDR1 LGHNA, CDR2 YSLEER. With 1 base clipped from V and 1 base from J, the junction kept 9 bases outside the gene matches. CDR3 residues: CASSQVPPRTGGTDTQYF. CDR3 nucleotide sequence: TGCGCCAGCAGCCAAGTCCCCCCAAGGACAGGGGGCACAGATACGCAGTATTTT.

In its sample, this clonotype is medium-sized. The rearrangement joins TRBV11-2 to TRBJ1-6, with 7 bases aligning to TRBD1. This CDR3 is 11 amino acids long. The trim removed 5 bases at V and 14 bases at J, leaving 3 bases unmatched. Germline V gene sequence: CDR1 SGHAT, CDR2 FQNNGV. CDR3 in DNA: TGTGCCAGCAGCCACAGGGGTACCCTCCACTTT. Its translation is CASSHRGTLHF.

The chain has TRBV5-1 and TRBJ2-3; 7 bases map to TRBD1. V was clipped by 4 bases and J by 5 bases; unmatched bases: 7. Germline lookup yields CDR1 SGHRS and CDR2 YFSETQ. This CDR3 region has 14 residues. CDR3 nucleotide sequence: TGCGCCAGCAGCCCACAGGGGCGAGAAGATACGCAGTATTTT. Its translation: CASSPQGREDTQYF.

In this sample, this clonotype turned up many times. The CDR3: CASSGALRADTDTQYF. CDR3 nucleotide sequence: TGTGCCAGCAGCGGGGCCCTGCGGGCGGACACAGATACGCAGTATTTT. The rearrangement links TRBV9 to TRBJ2-3, with D possibly matching TRBD2 (5 bases). The CDR3 is made up of 16 amino acids. Germline loops: CDR1 SGDLS, CDR2 YYNGEE. The germline V and J ends were trimmed by 3 bases and 2 bases, with 16 bases remaining between them.

V usage is TRBV9 and J usage is TRBJ2-1; 14 nucleotides line up with TRBD2. J lost 15 bases, V lost 2 bases, and 10 bases had no gene match. Germline CDR1 SGDLS, CDR2 YYNGEE. The CDR3 loop spans 15 amino acids. Here the CDR3 DNA reads TGTGCCAGCAGCGTTTCCCCGACTAGCGGGGGGGCCCTGTTCTTC. Its translation is CASSVSPTSGGALFF.

This clonotype was recorded at least ten times. This rearrangement joins TRBV29-1 to TRBJ2-5; 13 nucleotides match TRBD2. The V segment lost 1 base and the J segment 1 base; nucleotides outside the gene matches: 0. The germline gives CDR1 SQVTM, CDR2 ANQGSEA. The CDR3 extends over 15 amino acids. CDR3 protein: CSVEGTSGGQETQYF. The CDR3 DNA is TGCAGCGTTGAAGGGACTAGCGGGGGCCAAGAGACCCAGTACTTC.

This clonotype was observed a few times. This chain uses TRBV5-1 with TRBJ2-5; unclear D gene. Looked up from germline, CDR1 is SGHRS and CDR2 is YFSETQ. V lost 4 bases to trimming and J lost 5 bases, with 21 bases between them. The CDR3 loop spans 16 amino acids. The CDR3 DNA sequence: TGCGCCAGCAGCGCAATTGGGTCGGGCCTAGGGGAGACCCAGTACTTC. Protein: CASSAIGSGLGETQYF.

This chain joins TRBV12-3 or TRBV12-4 and TRBJ2-5, with unresolved D. V shed 6 bases and J shed 0 bases, with 11 bases lying between them. The CDR3 spans 14 residues. The CDR3: CASSPSGYQETQYF. Here the CDR3 DNA reads TGTGCCAGCAGCCCCTCCGGGTACCAAGAGACCCAGTACTTC.

This clonotype was seen many times. CDR3 bases: TGTGCCAGCAGTTACGACAGGGGGATTGCATGGAGTGGCTACACCTTC. Encoded protein: CASSYDRGIAWSGYTF. The chain has TRBV6-2 or TRBV6-3 and TRBJ1-2, with 9 bases identical to TRBD1. The germline gives CDR1 MNHEY, CDR2 SVGEGT. V dropped 2 bases and J dropped 7; count of bases not matched to a gene: 11. This CDR3 spans 16 amino acids.

The chain has TRBV5-4 and TRBJ2-7, with 8 bases that match TRBD2. V trimming: 4 bases; J trimming: 6 bases; junction bases outside the gene matches: 9. There are 14 residues in the CDR3. Germline CDR1 SGHNT, CDR2 YYREEE (reference sequence). Written as DNA, the CDR3 is TGTGCCAGCAGCAAGAAGGCGGCGGGGGGCGAGCAGTACTTC. Translating it yields CASSKKAAGGEQYF.

The chain recombines TRBV6-5 with TRBJ2-2; TRBD2 matches at 11 bases. The CDR3 has 18 residues. Germline assignment: CDR1 MNHEY and CDR2 SVGAGI. The V gene end was trimmed by 4 bases and the J gene end by 6 bases; junction bases not matched to a gene: 13. The CDR3 is CASSSPGGLAAMPGELFF. The DNA for the CDR3 is TGTGCCAGCAGTTCCCCGGGGGGACTAGCGGCTATGCCCGGGGAGCTGTTTTTT.

This clonotype was seen repeatedly, ten times or more. The CDR3 DNA sequence: TGCGCCAGCAGCCCGGACGGCAGAAGTAATTCACCCCTCCACTTT. The encoded protein is CASSPDGRSNSPLHF. The chain couples TRBV5-1 to TRBJ1-6; no firm D call. V lost 4 bases to trimming and J lost 6 bases, with 14 bases between them. Germline assignment: CDR1 SGHRS and CDR2 YFSETQ. The CDR3 is 15 amino acids.

The gene calls are TRBV7-8 and TRBJ2-7; D remains ambiguous. The CDR3 spans 13 residues. CDR1 is SGHVS, CDR2 FQNEAQ, per germline. Trimming pared 1 base from V and 3 bases from J, leaving 7 bases between. CDR3 sequence (DNA): TGTGCCAGCAGCTTAGACGGGTTCTACGAGCAGTACTTC. Translating gives CASSLDGFYEQYF.

This clonotype was observed at least ten times. CDR3 residues: CASSFDRVAETQYF. The CDR3 DNA reads TGTGCCAGCAGCTTCGACAGGGTAGCTGAGACCCAGTACTTC. The rearrangement uses TRBV7-9 and TRBJ2-5; 7 positions agree with TRBD1. CDR3 size: 14 residues. Germline V gene data show CDR1 as SEHNR and CDR2 as FQNEAQ (reference sequence). The V segment lost 3 bases and the J segment 5 bases; nucleotides outside the gene matches: 6.

This clonotype has ten or more counts. This chain joins TRBV5-1 and TRBJ2-3; D not resolved. The CDR3 totals 14 residues. Germline-derived CDR1 and CDR2 are SGHRS and YFSETQ. Trimming took off 4 bases at V and 0 bases at J, with 9 bases between the two ends. The CDR3 here is CASSVPASTDTQYF. The CDR3 coding sequence is TGCGCCAGCAGCGTGCCAGCTAGCACAGATACGCAGTATTTT.

The V gene is TRBV7-3, the J gene TRBJ2-1; 7 bases match TRBD1. Germline-derived CDR1 and CDR2 are SGHTA and FQGTGA. The CDR3 totals 13 residues. V lost 3 bases to trimming and J lost 9 bases; unmatched junction nucleotides: 5. CDR3 coding DNA: TGTGCCAGCAGCTTTCAGACAGGGTTTGAGCAGTTCTTC. Translation gives CASSFQTGFEQFF.

This clonotype was seen repeatedly, ten times or more. The rearrangement uses TRBV5-1 and TRBJ2-5, with D uncertain. CDR1 and CDR2 from the germline V gene are SGHRS and YFSETQ. There are 14 residues in the CDR3. Trimming shortened V by 0 bases and J by 1 base, and 7 bases separated the two germline ends. The CDR3 DNA reads TGCGCCAGCAGCTTGGCGACTCCCCAAGAGACCCAGTACTTC. It yields the protein CASSLATPQETQYF.

This clonotype was detected ten times or more. This chain connects TRBV20-1 to TRBJ2-7; D is perhaps TRBD2 (6 bases). Trimming removed 2 bases from V and 2 bases from J, with 19 bases in between. Germline V gives CDR1 DFQATT, CDR2 SNEGSKA (reference sequence). The CDR3 consists of 16 residues. CDR3 in DNA: TGCAGTGCTAGATCCCCCGAACTAGCAGGGACCTACGAGCAGTACTTC. It specifies CSARSPELAGTYEQYF.

This clonotype was counted at least ten times. This chain connects TRBV5-1 to TRBJ1-3; TRBD1 is a possible D gene (6 bases). This CDR3 spans 16 amino acids. Germline V gives CDR1 SGHRS, CDR2 YFSETQ. Trimming removed 4 bases at V and 4 bases at J, with 18 bases between. CDR3 nucleotides: TGCGCCAGCAGCAGGACAGCGCTCGGAGCGGGAAACACCATATATTTT. Its protein product is CASSRTALGAGNTIYF.

This clonotype was counted many times. The chain employs TRBV6-2 or TRBV6-3 and TRBJ2-2; TRBD2 might be the D (6 bases). Germline V gene lookup returns CDR1 MNHEY and CDR2 SVGEGT. V lost 6 bases and J 3 bases, leaving 11 bases between the germline ends. The CDR3 has 14 amino acids. The CDR3, as DNA: TGTGCCAGCAGGGGGCCGGGGGACACCGGGGAGCTGTTTTTT. Translated: CASRGPGDTGELFF.

The gene calls are TRBV12-3 or TRBV12-4 and TRBJ2-1; 10 bases line up with TRBD1. Trimming removed 6 bases from V and 4 bases from J; junction bases left unmatched: 3. CDR3 length equals 14 residues. CDR3 loop: CASRGQGEYNEQFF. The CDR3 DNA reads TGTGCCAGCAGAGGACAGGGGGAGTACAATGAGCAGTTCTTC.

The chain links TRBV7-2 to TRBJ1-3; D possibly corresponds to TRBD1 (6 bases). Deletions cut 2 bases from V and 1 base from J, with 9 bases between. The CDR3 spans 15 residues. Germline V gene sequence: CDR1 SGHTA, CDR2 FQGNSA. CDR3 in amino acids: CASSLSGASGNTIYF. Written as DNA, the CDR3 is TGTGCCAGCAGCTTATCAGGGGCATCTGGAAACACCATATATTTT.

This CDR3 reads CAISEAGDQPQHF. The DNA for the CDR3 is TGTGCCATCAGTGAGGCAGGGGATCAGCCCCAGCATTTT. This chain links TRBV10-3 with TRBJ1-5, with TRBD1 as a possible D gene (6 bases). The germline V gene encodes CDR1 ENHRY and CDR2 SYGVKD. This CDR3 is 13 amino acids long. V dropped 2 bases and J dropped 5 bases, with 7 bases sitting between them.

This clonotype was seen ten or more times. The rearrangement joins TRBV28 to TRBJ2-1, with D unresolved. Trimming pared 3 bases from V and 6 bases from J, leaving 3 bases between. There are 11 residues in the CDR3. The germline CDR1 and CDR2 sequences are MDHEN and SYDVKM. The CDR3, as DNA: TGTGCCAGCAGTTTCCCCAATGAGCAGTTCTTC. It codes for CASSFPNEQFF.

The rearrangement uses TRBV6-6 and TRBJ1-4; TRBD1 matches at 7 bases. V lost 8 bases, J lost 6 bases, and 9 bases stayed unmatched. CDR3 size: 14 residues. The germline gives CDR1 MNHNY, CDR2 SVGAGI (reference sequence). CDR3 sequence: CASRRQGGDEKLFF. The CDR3, as DNA: TGTGCCAGCCGCCGACAGGGCGGGGATGAAAAACTGTTTTTT.

This clonotype has at least ten counts. The J gene is TRBJ1-6, the V gene TRBV2; D unresolved. The CDR3 length is 15 residues. Germline assignment: CDR1 SNHLY and CDR2 FYNNEI. V dropped 3 bases and J dropped 8 bases, with 14 bases sitting between them. The CDR3 loop is CASSESVLSDSPLHF. In DNA, the CDR3 is TGTGCCAGCAGTGAGAGCGTCCTTTCCGATTCACCCCTCCACTTT.